These 27 T cell receptor beta chains were sequenced from one sample in a study of shared clonotypes between healthy human individuals. TCRdb's copy holds only in-frame clones and misses some; the assay was immunoSEQ multiplex PCR. Of some 1,900,000 clones listed, approximately 94% are singletons. Selected positively for CCR7 and CD45RO-negative, naive CD8 cells excluded terminally differentiated effector memory CD45RA+ cells. The sequenced material came from naive CD8+ T cells sorted from blood. These receptors all stem from a man younger than 35 in good health.

V gene TRBV7-9 combines with J gene TRBJ2-7; D remains unclear. Trimming shortened V by 1 base and J by 2 bases, and 9 bases separated the two germline ends. There are 14 residues in the CDR3. The germline CDR1 and CDR2 sequences are SEHNR and FQNEAQ (reference sequence). This CDR3 is CASSLEDRPYEQYF. The CDR3 coding sequence is TGTGCCAGCAGCTTAGAAGATAGGCCCTACGAGCAGTACTTC. Filled out from reference TRBV7-9 and TRBJ2-7, the complete variable domain reads DTGVSQNPRHKITKRGQNVTFRCDPISEHNRLYWYRQTLGQGPEFLTYFQNEAQLEKSRLLSDRFSAERPKGSFSTLEIQRTEQGDSAMYLCASSLEDRPYEQYFGPGTRLTVT.

The V call is TRBV4-1, the J call TRBJ2-7, with 8 bases identical to TRBD1. The CDR3 totals 16 residues. With V trimmed by 0 bases and J by 6 bases, 10 bases remained unmatched. Germline CDR1 reads MGHRA; CDR2 reads YSYEKL. In nucleotides, the CDR3 is TGCGCCAGCAGCCAAGATCAGCGACAGGGGACGCGCGAGCAGTACTTC. Its protein is CASSQDQRQGTREQYF.

The chain is built from TRBV14 and TRBJ2-7, with D perhaps TRBD2 (6 bases). Germline lookup yields CDR1 SGHDN and CDR2 FVKESK. CDR3 size: 17 residues. Trimming cost V 0 bases and J 9 bases, with 24 bases left between them. In DNA form, the CDR3 reads TGTGCCAGCAGCCAAGATTGGTCGGAGGGTTGGTTGAAGGGGCAGTACTTC. Its translation is CASSQDWSEGWLKGQYF. Full variable domain (missing parts from reference TRBV14 and TRBJ2-7): EAGVTQFPSHSVIEKGQTVTLRCDPISGHDNLYWYRRVMGKEIKFLLHFVKESKQDESGMPNNRFLAERTGGTYSTLKVQPAELEDSGVYFCASSQDWSEGWLKGQYFGPGTRLTVT.

The chain carries TRBV5-6 and TRBJ2-7, with a tentative D call TRBD1 (8 bases). Germline assignment: CDR1 SGHDT and CDR2 YYEEEE. The CDR3 loop spans 13 amino acids. The germline V and J ends were trimmed by 0 bases and 6 bases, with 10 bases remaining between them. The CDR3 sequence: CASSLDRGGEQYF. The CDR3 nucleotides are TGTGCCAGCAGCTTGGACAGGGGGGGCGAGCAGTACTTC.

The chain carries TRBV5-1 and TRBJ2-2; D not resolved. The CDR3 length is 16 residues. From germline, CDR1 is SGHRS and CDR2 YFSETQ. With 2 bases removed from V and 6 bases from J, the gap between germline ends came to 17 bases. The CDR3 DNA sequence: TGCGCCAGCAGCTTACCGATCCTGGAAGGACCCGGGGAGCTGTTTTTT. Amino acid sequence: CASSLPILEGPGELFF. Filled out from reference TRBV5-1 and TRBJ2-2, the complete variable domain reads KAGVTQTPRYLIKTRGQQVTLSCSPISGHRSVSWYQQTPGQGLQFLFEYFSETQRNKGNFPGRFSGRQFSNSRSEMNVSTLELGDSALYLCASSLPILEGPGELFFGEGSRLTVL.

This chain connects TRBV7-6 to TRBJ2-6; D remains ambiguous. Germline lookup yields CDR1 SGHVS and CDR2 FNYEAQ. Trimming removed 1 base from V and 0 bases from J, with 7 bases in between. The CDR3 has 16 residues. The CDR3 here is CASSLGLNSGANVLTF. As DNA, the CDR3 is TGTGCCAGCAGCTTAGGGCTAAACTCTGGGGCCAACGTCCTGACTTTC.

This chain uses TRBV6-5 with TRBJ1-4; 7 nucleotides line up with TRBD1. Germline V gives CDR1 MNHEY, CDR2 SVGAGI. With V trimmed by 5 bases and J by 8 bases, 8 bases remained unmatched. This CDR3 has 14 residues. The CDR3 DNA follows: TGTGCCAGCAGTCCAGGGGGGGGCTGGGAAAAACTGTTTTTT. It yields the protein CASSPGGGWEKLFF.

V usage is TRBV5-4 and J usage is TRBJ2-1, with 13 bases lining up with TRBD2. Trimming removed 5 bases from V and 8 bases from J; junction bases left unmatched: 7. The CDR3 sequence is 15 residues long. CDR1 and CDR2 (germline): SGHNT, YYREEE (reference sequence). CDR3 nucleotide sequence: TGTGCCAGCAGGAGGACTAGCGGGAGTGGTGATGAGCAGTTCTTC. Protein sequence: CASRRTSGSGDEQFF.

The chain has TRBV5-1 and TRBJ2-7; 7 positions agree with TRBD1. Losses at the gene ends were 0 bases for V and 7 bases for J; bases not matched to a gene: 7. The CDR3 runs to 14 residues. The germline V gene encodes CDR1 SGHRS and CDR2 YFSETQ. The CDR3 DNA sequence: TGCGCCAGCAGCTTGGTGGGGACAGCCCCTGAGCAGTACTTC. Its translation: CASSLVGTAPEQYF.

V is TRBV5-1 and J is TRBJ2-1; D is undetermined. The V gene's germline CDR1 is SGHRS and CDR2 YFSETQ. This CDR3 spans 17 amino acids. Deletions cut 3 bases from V and 1 base from J, with 17 bases between. CDR3 sequence (DNA): TGCGCCAGCAGCTCCGTTGGAAGCGTAAGTTCCTACAATGAGCAGTTCTTC. Amino acids: CASSSVGSVSSYNEQFF.

This chain uses TRBV10-3 with TRBJ2-1; TRBD2 aligns across 13 bases. V lost 3 bases to trimming and J lost 4 bases; unmatched junction nucleotides: 6. CDR3 size: 17 residues. CDR1 and CDR2 (germline): ENHRY, SYGVKD. In nucleotides, the CDR3 is TGTGCCATCAGTGACGGACTAGCGGGAGCTAATTACAATGAGCAGTTCTTC. This codes for CAISDGLAGANYNEQFF.

V gene TRBV6-1 combines with J gene TRBJ1-4; D remains ambiguous. CDR3 length: 13 amino acids. The V gene lost 2 bases and the J gene lost 5 bases, with 6 bases spanning the gap. The V gene's germline CDR1 is MNHNS and CDR2 SASEGT. The CDR3 DNA is TGTGCCAGCAGTGAAATCGGAAATGAAAAACTGTTTTTT. The encoded protein is CASSEIGNEKLFF.

V gene TRBV19 combines with J gene TRBJ1-5, with TRBD1 matching over 9 bases. CDR3 length: 17 residues. The V gene's germline CDR1 is LNHDA and CDR2 SQIVND (reference sequence). The junction had 11 bases not matched to a gene; V was cut back by 8 bases and J by 0 bases. The CDR3: CASGPDRGPYSNQPQHF. In DNA form, the CDR3 reads TGTGCCAGTGGTCCGGACAGGGGACCATATAGCAATCAGCCCCAGCATTTT.

V is TRBV27 and J is TRBJ2-5; 7 positions match TRBD2. From germline, CDR1 is MNHEY and CDR2 SMNVEV (reference sequence). V lost 8 bases and J lost 4; bases outside the gene matches: 4. CDR3 length equals 12 residues. CDR3 nucleotide sequence: TGTGCCAGCGGTCTAGCGGTAGAGACCCAGTACTTC. Protein sequence: CASGLAVETQYF.

The V gene is TRBV6-1, the J gene TRBJ2-7, with no clear D. V shed 3 bases and J shed 3 bases, with 18 bases lying between them. Germline V CDR1 and CDR2: MNHNS, SASEGT. This CDR3 has 16 amino acids. DNA of the CDR3: TGTGCCAGCAGTGAGGTAGGCAGGCTGGTCAACTACGAGCAGTACTTC. It yields the protein CASSEVGRLVNYEQYF.

The chain links TRBV27 to TRBJ2-2, with D perhaps matching TRBD1 (9 bases). Germline CDR1 MNHEY, CDR2 SMNVEV (reference sequence). The V and J ends lost 2 bases and 7 bases respectively, with 20 bases between them. This CDR3 has 17 amino acids. CDR3 nucleotide sequence: TGTGCCAGCAGTTTACGGGAGGGACAGGGTGGGTTCGGGGAGCTGTTTTTT. Translation gives CASSLREGQGGFGELFF.

The chain recombines TRBV29-1 with TRBJ2-1, with 7 bases identical to TRBD2. CDR1 and CDR2 from the germline V gene are SQVTM and ANQGSEA. The CDR3 is 14 amino acids. V was clipped by 5 bases and J by 2 bases; unmatched bases: 6. For the CDR3, the DNA is TGCAGCGTTAAAGCAGCGGGACCCTACAATGAGCAGTTCTTC. It codes for CSVKAAGPYNEQFF.

The rearrangement joins TRBV27 to TRBJ2-3; TRBD2 aligns across 10 bases. Germline trimming cut 7 bases from V and 5 bases from J; bases unmatched to any gene: 6. Germline assignment: CDR1 MNHEY and CDR2 SMNVEV (reference sequence). There are 14 residues in the CDR3. CDR3 region: CASNSGGTLDTQYF. Here the CDR3 DNA reads TGTGCCAGCAATAGCGGGGGGACCTTAGATACGCAGTATTTT.

The chain carries TRBV4-3 and TRBJ2-1, with 11 bases fitting TRBD2. This CDR3 is built from 17 residues. V dropped 0 bases and J dropped 9; count of bases not matched to a gene: 10. Germline values: CDR1 LGHNA, CDR2 YSLEER. The CDR3 coding sequence is TGCGCCAGCAGCCAAGATACGCCTAGCGGGAGGTCGGTTGAGCAGTTCTTC. Residues: CASSQDTPSGRSVEQFF.

V and J are TRBV5-1 and TRBJ1-2; D is unclear. This CDR3 has 15 residues. Deletions cut 4 bases from V and 2 bases from J, with 15 bases between. Germline loops: CDR1 SGHRS, CDR2 YFSETQ. For the CDR3, the DNA is TGCGCCAGCAGCCTACCTTCGAGGAGGAACTATGGCTACACCTTC. As protein: CASSLPSRRNYGYTF. Variable domain in full (rest from reference TRBV5-1 and TRBJ1-2): KAGVTQTPRYLIKTRGQQVTLSCSPISGHRSVSWYQQTPGQGLQFLFEYFSETQRNKGNFPGRFSGRQFSNSRSEMNVSTLELGDSALYLCASSLPSRRNYGYTFGSGTRLTVV.

The chain links TRBV10-1 to TRBJ2-1; 9 positions agree with TRBD2. Per germline, CDR1 WNHNN and CDR2 SYGVQD (reference sequence). The CDR3 spans 16 residues. The junction had 7 bases not matched to a gene; V was cut back by 4 bases and J by 3 bases. The CDR3 bases are TGCGCCAGCAGTGGGGTAGCGGGGGCCTTCTACAATGAGCAGTTCTTC. Translating gives CASSGVAGAFYNEQFF.

V usage is TRBV5-8 and J usage is TRBJ1-2, with a weak D call TRBD1 (6 bases). The germline V gene encodes CDR1 SGHTS and CDR2 YDEGEE. This CDR3 region has 15 residues. Trimming cost V 4 bases and J 2 bases, with 15 bases left between them. The CDR3 here is CASSPGPGGNYGYTF. For the CDR3, the DNA is TGTGCCAGCAGCCCCGGGCCGGGGGGCAACTATGGCTACACCTTC.

The chain uses TRBV19 and TRBJ2-7, with 11 bases identical to TRBD2. After removal of 4 bases from V and 11 bases from J, the junction contained 7 bases not matched to a gene. Germline CDR1 and CDR2: LNHDA and SQIVND (reference sequence). CDR3 length: 13 residues. The CDR3 here is CASSTTLAGVEYF. The CDR3 nucleotides are TGTGCCAGTAGTACGACACTAGCGGGGGTGGAGTACTTC. Complete variable domain (other parts from reference TRBV19 and TRBJ2-7): DGGITQSPKYLFRKEGQNVTLSCEQNLNHDAMYWYRQDPGQGLRLIYYSQIVNDFQKGDIAEGYSVSREKKESFPLTVTSAQKNPTAFYLCASSTTLAGVEYFGPGTRLTVT.

The chain uses TRBV9 and TRBJ2-1; the match to TRBD1 covers 8 bases. The V gene's germline CDR1 is SGDLS and CDR2 YYNGEE. V was clipped by 0 bases and J by 4 bases; unmatched bases: 12. The CDR3 spans 18 residues. The CDR3 sequence is CASSVGGYGTGSYNEQFF. CDR3 sequence (DNA): TGTGCCAGCAGCGTAGGGGGTTATGGGACAGGCTCTTACAATGAGCAGTTCTTC.

The V gene is TRBV27, the J gene TRBJ2-1, with 11 bases lining up with TRBD2. Germline V lookup: CDR1 MNHEY, CDR2 SMNVEV (reference sequence). The CDR3 runs 14 residues. The J segment lost 7 bases and the V segment lost 6 bases, leaving 5 bases of the junction unmatched. In DNA, the CDR3 is TGTGCCAGCAGAAGACTAGCGGGAAGGAATGAGCAGTTCTTC. Its protein product is CASRRLAGRNEQFF.

With regard to this clone: Other DNA variants within this sample encode the same CDR3. This chain connects TRBV6-5 to TRBJ1-2; 7 bases are shared with TRBD1. This CDR3 is 14 amino acids long. Germline loops: CDR1 MNHEY, CDR2 SVGAGI. Unmatched junction bases numbered 6, after V lost 0 bases and J lost 8 bases. For the CDR3, the DNA is TGTGCCAGCAGTTACTCGGAGGGGGCAGCAGGCTACACCTTC. It codes for CASSYSEGAAGYTF.

This chain connects TRBV4-1 to TRBJ2-7; weak D call: TRBD2 (7 bases). V lost 0 bases and J lost 0, with 12 bases in between. The CDR3 length is 16 residues. From germline, CDR1 is MGHRA and CDR2 YSYEKL. CDR3 region: CASSQEGGPYSYEQYF. The CDR3 nucleotides read TGCGCCAGCAGCCAAGAGGGGGGGCCCTACTCCTACGAGCAGTACTTC.